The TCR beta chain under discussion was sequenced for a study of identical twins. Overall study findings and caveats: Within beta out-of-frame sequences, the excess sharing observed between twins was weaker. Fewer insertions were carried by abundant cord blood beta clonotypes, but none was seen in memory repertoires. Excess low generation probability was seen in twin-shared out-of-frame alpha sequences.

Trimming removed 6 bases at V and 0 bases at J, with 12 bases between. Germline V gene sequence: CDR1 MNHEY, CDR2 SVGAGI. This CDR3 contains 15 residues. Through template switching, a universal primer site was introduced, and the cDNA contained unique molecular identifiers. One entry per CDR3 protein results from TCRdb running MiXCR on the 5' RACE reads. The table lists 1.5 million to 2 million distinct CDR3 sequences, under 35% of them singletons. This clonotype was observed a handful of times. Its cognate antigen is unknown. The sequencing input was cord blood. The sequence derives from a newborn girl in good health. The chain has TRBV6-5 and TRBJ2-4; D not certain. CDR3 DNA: TGTGCCAGCAGCTACACAGTTCTAGCCAAAAACATTCAGTACTTC. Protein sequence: CASSYTVLAKNIQYF.